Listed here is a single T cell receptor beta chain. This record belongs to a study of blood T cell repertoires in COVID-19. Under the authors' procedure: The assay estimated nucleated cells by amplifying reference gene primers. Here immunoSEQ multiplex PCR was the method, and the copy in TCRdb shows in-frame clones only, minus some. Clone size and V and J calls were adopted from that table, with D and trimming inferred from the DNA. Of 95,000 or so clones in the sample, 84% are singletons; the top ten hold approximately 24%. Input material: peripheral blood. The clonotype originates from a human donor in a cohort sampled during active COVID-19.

CDR3 amino acids: CASSLVDYTGELFF. CDR3 nucleotide sequence: TGTGCCAGCAGCTTAGTTGACTACACCGGGGAGCTGTTTTTT. The rearrangement links TRBV7-2 to TRBJ2-2; D not resolved. CDR3 length: 14 residues. The V and J ends lost 1 base and 3 bases respectively, with 6 bases between them. The germline CDR1 and CDR2 sequences are SGHTA and FQGNSA.